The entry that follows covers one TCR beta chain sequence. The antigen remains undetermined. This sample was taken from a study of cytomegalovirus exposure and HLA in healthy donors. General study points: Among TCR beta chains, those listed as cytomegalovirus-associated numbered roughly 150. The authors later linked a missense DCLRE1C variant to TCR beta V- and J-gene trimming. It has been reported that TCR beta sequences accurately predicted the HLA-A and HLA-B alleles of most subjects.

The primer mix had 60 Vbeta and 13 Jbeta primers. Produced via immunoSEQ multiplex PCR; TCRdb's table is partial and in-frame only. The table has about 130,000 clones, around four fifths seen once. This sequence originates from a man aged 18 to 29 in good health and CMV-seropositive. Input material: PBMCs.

The CDR3 nucleotides are TGTGCCAGCAGCTTACCACAGGGGGCGGCTAATGAAAAACTGTTTTTT. Translating it yields CASSLPQGAANEKLFF. The gene calls are TRBV7-9 and TRBJ1-4, with 9 bases lining up with TRBD1. The CDR3 length is 16 residues. The ends lost 2 bases at V and 3 bases at J; junction bases unmatched: 4. Germline assignment: CDR1 SEHNR and CDR2 FQNEAQ (reference sequence). Full variable domain (missing parts from reference TRBV7-9 and TRBJ1-4): DTGVSQNPRHKITKRGQNVTFRCDPISEHNRLYWYRQTLGQGPEFLTYFQNEAQLEKSRLLSDRFSAERPKGSFSTLEIQRTEQGDSAMYLCASSLPQGAANEKLFFGSGTQLSVL.